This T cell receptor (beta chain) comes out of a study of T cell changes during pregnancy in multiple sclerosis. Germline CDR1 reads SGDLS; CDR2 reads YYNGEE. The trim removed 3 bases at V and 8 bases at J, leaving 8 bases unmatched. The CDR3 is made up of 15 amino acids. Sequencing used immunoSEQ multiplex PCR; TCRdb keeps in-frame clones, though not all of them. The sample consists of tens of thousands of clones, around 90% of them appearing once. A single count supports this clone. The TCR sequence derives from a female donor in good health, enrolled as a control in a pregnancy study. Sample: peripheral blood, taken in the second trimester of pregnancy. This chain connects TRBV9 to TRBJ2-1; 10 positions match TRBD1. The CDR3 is CASSALTGGVDEQFF. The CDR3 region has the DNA TGTGCCAGCAGCGCTTTGACAGGGGGCGTCGATGAGCAGTTCTTC.